The sequence of this T cell receptor (beta chain) was determined in a study of shared clonotypes between healthy human individuals (dated by TCRdb to about 2020). Describing the broader study: The cohort included a few men and a couple of women between 18 and 49 years of age. For each donor, three plates each were used for CD4 naive and CD4 memory, two plates were used for CD8 naive, and one plate was used for CD8 memory. The study deeply sequenced blood TCR repertoires of about 5 healthy adults to estimate repertoire size and the extent of clonotype sharing between individuals. To increase sequencing depth and limit assay-specific biases, TCR repertoire library preparation and sequencing were carried out by different laboratories using diverse techniques. Leukapheresis yielded between about 0.94 and 10 billion PBMCs per donor. Overall study results and their limits: When a few donors were compared, the shared fraction of clonotypes was 5% to 6.5% for naive CD4, about 4% for naive CD8, more than 2% for memory CD4, and roughly 0.4% for memory CD8. The genetic and exposure-history diversity represented was limited by the small number of donors. Naive subsets generally had larger estimated clonotype richness than memory subsets. Based on pairwise subsampling, the degree of clonotype sharing among donors was expected to be affected by sequencing depth. Compared with non-shared clonotypes, the clonotypes found in all four sorted-subset donors had higher generation probabilities. Sampling was restricted to blood, and TCR repertoires in tissue are likely to differ from TCR repertoires in blood. Even with the large sequencing depth, rarefaction of the sorted-subset datasets indicated that sequencing was incomplete.

TCR CDR3 regions were amplified from genomic DNA by multiplex PCR using the deep immunoSEQ assay. Extracted genomic DNA from each cell subset was distributed evenly across all wells of several immunoSEQ 96-well plates, and each plate was treated as a replicate. For sorted subsets, around 0.2 ug of genomic DNA, equivalent to some 30,000 T cell genomes, went into each replicate PCR. The purified libraries were quantified using a Qubit 3.0 fluorometer, sized with a Bioanalyzer 2100, and then quantified again using the KAPA Library Quantification kit. Every immunoSEQ 96-well plate was sequenced on a dedicated single-read 150-cycle Illumina NextSeq 550 flow cell. The source study handled its data this way. The immunoSEQ output contained only junctional sequences without quality scores, so filtering could not match that applied to full-length reads. To assign V/J genes and CDR3, sequences were annotated against IMGT germline references using PyIR, a Python wrapper for IgBLAST v1.9. Reads were removed for weak V/J assignments (E-value above 1e-6), missing CDR3, stop codons, out-of-frame junctions, or ambiguous translated residues. V3J clonotypes were defined by identical inferred V gene, J gene, and CDR3 amino acid sequence. The percentage overlap between two repertoires was calculated by dividing the number of shared unique clonotypes by the size of the smaller repertoire. RTK rarefaction, the Chao1 estimator, and Recon v2.1 estimates of unobserved clonotypes were used to assess repertoire richness. For all TCRbeta clonotypes obtained by the gDNA method from four donors, generation probabilities were computed with OLGA. Imported from immuneACCESS, the table was reduced by TCRdb to in-frame sequences with V and J called. These copies leave out some clones; in studies compared against another copy, an unresolved V gene accounts for under half, and the cause of the remainder is not known. V and J calls and clone size follow that table, whereas D and trimming were derived from the DNA. Across this sample there are roughly 1 million clones, with around 78% seen only once. Together, the top ten hold 0.5% to 0.6% of the sample.

To note about this clone: This receptor's antigen is unknown. No base-level quality is on record; no much larger clone is a single base apart.

Healthy HIV-negative adults with no recently reported acute infections or vaccinations were included as donors. Every donor was a Caucasian adult residing in Nashville, Tennessee, USA. CD4+ T cells were enriched by magnetic negative selection; naive cells were then positively selected on CD45RA, and the negative fraction formed the memory subset. After blood collection by leukapheresis, PBMCs were isolated using Ficoll-Histopaque density gradient centrifugation and then cryopreserved in the vapor phase of liquid nitrogen. Analytical flow cytometry was used to check the purity and quantity of every magnetically sorted T cell population. Each sorted fraction had its genomic DNA isolated and then quantified by UV absorbance on a Nanodrop 2000c. Trimming takes 1 base from V and 8 bases from J, and the germline ends sit 14 bases apart. The germline V gene yields MNHEY for CDR1 and SVGAGI for CDR2. The CDR3 runs 14 amino acids, cysteine and phenylalanine included. The entry retains the CDR3 DNA only, 42 bases that are in frame from base 1.

This clonotype originated in a man in his late teens or twenties in good health. Some clones in this sample may be carry-over from other donors' samples. The specimen was memory CD4+ T cells from PBMCs. In light of the paper, this sample's cell subset or site label describes: CD45RA-negative fraction. This sequence uses TRBV6-5 and TRBJ1-2, and TRBD1 may be the D gene, going by 5 matching bases. CDR3 loop: CASSYFRGTGGYTF. The DNA sequence follows: TGTGCCAGCAGTTACTTCCGGGGCACCGGGGGCTACACCTTC.